The 9 T cell receptor beta chains below all came from one sample that was sequenced in a study of beta chain features in type 1 diabetes (dated by TCRdb to about 2018). The method behind the library was the immunoSEQ multiplex PCR assay. The High Capacity cDNA Reverse Transcription Kit was used to reverse transcribe all of the isolated RNA, meaning that expressed TCRB transcripts were what got sequenced. TCRdb took this table from immuneACCESS and kept in-frame rearrangements with V and J called. Such tables lack part of the clones; where checked against another copy, unresolved V genes explain under half of the gap, and the rest is unexplained. Counted in this sample were 200,000 to 300,000 clones; 14% of them appeared once. The ten top clones hold around 0.03% of the sample. The sample taken for sequencing was naive CD4+ T cells from blood. Sample cell subset or site, as interpreted from the label and publication: true naive CD4+ T cells. Receptor source: a woman between 35 and 50 years old in good health.

There are a few counts of this clone. CDR3 sequence: CASSLESGEFYGYTF. CDR3 nucleotide sequence: TGCGCCAGCAGCTTGGAGTCAGGTGAATTTTATGGCTACACCTTC. V usage is TRBV5-1 and J usage is TRBJ1-2; D remains ambiguous. The germline CDR1 and CDR2 sequences are SGHRS and YFSETQ. V lost 0 bases and J lost 5, with 14 bases in between. This CDR3 spans 15 amino acids.

This clone was observed a few times. The chain carries TRBV7-8 and TRBJ1-1; D call uncertain. V was pared by 2 bases and J by 2 bases, with 3 bases between. CDR1 SGHVS and CDR2 FQNEAQ come from the germline V gene. The CDR3 contains 12 residues. In DNA form, the CDR3 reads TGTGCCAGCAGCTTACATAACACTGAAGCTTTCTTT. Encoded protein: CASSLHNTEAFF.

Only a few counts were recorded for this clone. This rearrangement joins TRBV18 to TRBJ1-3, with TRBD1 identical over 8 bases. With 3 bases clipped from V and 2 bases from J, the junction kept 3 bases outside the gene matches. Germline values: CDR1 KGHSH, CDR2 LQKENI. The CDR3 loop spans 15 amino acids. The CDR3 reads CASSPATGAGNTIYF. The CDR3 nucleotides read TGTGCCAGCTCACCGGCGACAGGGGCTGGAAACACCATATATTTT.

This clone has only a few counts. The chain employs TRBV18 and TRBJ2-7, with 10 nucleotides matching TRBD1. This CDR3 contains 14 residues. J lost 6 bases, V lost 4 bases, and 6 bases had no gene match. Germline V CDR1 and CDR2: KGHSH, LQKENI. CDR3 sequence: CASSRQDRGVEQYF. DNA for the CDR3: TGTGCCAGCTCACGACAGGACAGGGGGGTCGAGCAGTACTTC.

The chain has TRBV15 and TRBJ2-7; TRBD1 matches at 7 bases. Looked up from germline, CDR1 is LNHNV and CDR2 is YYDKDF (reference sequence). The CDR3 length is 14 residues. Germline trimming cut 0 bases from V and 4 bases from J; bases unmatched to any gene: 3. The CDR3 nucleotides read TGTGCCACCAGCAGAGAAGGCAGGGGGTACGAGCAGTACTTC. Its translation is CATSREGRGYEQYF.

This chain links TRBV9 with TRBJ2-7; 9 bases map to TRBD1. Looked up from germline, CDR1 is SGDLS and CDR2 is YYNGEE. The CDR3 contains 16 residues. V shed 4 bases and J 3 bases; nucleotides not matched to a gene: 11. CDR3 loop: CASSPTFLTGGYEQYF. The DNA for the CDR3 is TGTGCCAGCAGCCCGACCTTCCTGACAGGGGGCTACGAGCAGTACTTC.

V gene TRBV7-9 combines with J gene TRBJ1-5; 9 bases fit TRBD1. Trimming at V came to 5 bases and at J to 6 bases, leaving 8 bases not matched to a gene. Germline values: CDR1 SEHNR, CDR2 FQNEAQ (reference sequence). The CDR3 runs to 15 residues. CDR3 sequence reads: CASSGVGDRAQPQHF. The CDR3 DNA reads as TGTGCCAGCAGCGGAGTAGGGGACAGGGCTCAGCCCCAGCATTTT. Using reference TRBV7-9 and TRBJ1-5 for the parts outside the CDR3, the full variable domain is DTGVSQNPRHKITKRGQNVTFRCDPISEHNRLYWYRQTLGQGPEFLTYFQNEAQLEKSRLLSDRFSAERPKGSFSTLEIQRTEQGDSAMYLCASSGVGDRAQPQHFGDGTRLSIL.

This clone has only a few counts. J is TRBJ1-1 and V is TRBV15; D is possibly TRBD1 (6 bases). The CDR3 totals 14 residues. Trimming pared 5 bases from V and 4 bases from J, leaving 14 bases between. Germline V gene data show CDR1 as LNHNV and CDR2 as YYDKDF (reference sequence). The CDR3 region has the DNA TGTGCCACCAGCTTGAAAGTAGGGGGCACTGAAGCTTTCTTT. It yields the protein CATSLKVGGTEAFF.

This clone has more than one count but fewer than ten. The V call is TRBV4-3, the J call TRBJ1-2; D not certain. There are 16 residues in the CDR3. The V gene's germline CDR1 is LGHNA and CDR2 YSLEER. V lost 2 bases and J 2 bases, leaving 15 bases between the germline ends. CDR3 region: CASSQINRLGNYGYTF. The CDR3 DNA reads as TGCGCCAGCAGCCAAATTAACAGACTAGGAAACTATGGCTACACCTTC.